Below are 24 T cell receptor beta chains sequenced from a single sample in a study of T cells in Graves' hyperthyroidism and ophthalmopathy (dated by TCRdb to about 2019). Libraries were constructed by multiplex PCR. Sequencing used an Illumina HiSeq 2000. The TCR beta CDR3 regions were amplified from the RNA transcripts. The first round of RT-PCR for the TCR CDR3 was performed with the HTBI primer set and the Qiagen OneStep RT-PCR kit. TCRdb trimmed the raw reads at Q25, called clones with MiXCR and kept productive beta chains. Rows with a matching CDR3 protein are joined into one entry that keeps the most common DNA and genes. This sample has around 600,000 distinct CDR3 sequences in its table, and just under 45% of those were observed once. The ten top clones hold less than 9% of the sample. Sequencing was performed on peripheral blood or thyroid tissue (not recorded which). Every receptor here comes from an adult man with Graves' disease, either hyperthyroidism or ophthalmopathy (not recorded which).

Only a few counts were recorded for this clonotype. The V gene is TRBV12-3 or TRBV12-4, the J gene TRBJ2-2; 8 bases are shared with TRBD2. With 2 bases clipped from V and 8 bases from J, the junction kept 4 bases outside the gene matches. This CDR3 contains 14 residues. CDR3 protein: CASSLRGRNGELFF. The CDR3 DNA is TGTGCCAGCAGTTTACGCGGGAGGAATGGGGAGCTGTTTTTT.

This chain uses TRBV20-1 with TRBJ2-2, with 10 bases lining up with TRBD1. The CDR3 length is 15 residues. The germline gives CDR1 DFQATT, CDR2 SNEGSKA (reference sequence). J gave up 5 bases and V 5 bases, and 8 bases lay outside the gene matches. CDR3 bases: TGCAGTGCTGGAAGACAGGGGGCAGATACCGGGGAGCTGTTTTTT. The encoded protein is CSAGRQGADTGELFF.

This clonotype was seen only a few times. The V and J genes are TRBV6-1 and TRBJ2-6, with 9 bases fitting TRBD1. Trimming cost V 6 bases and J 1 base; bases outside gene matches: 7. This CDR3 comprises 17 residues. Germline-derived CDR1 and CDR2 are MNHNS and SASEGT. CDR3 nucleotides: TGTGCCAGCAGGCCCGGGACAGGGCTATCTGGGGCCAACGTCCTGACTTTC. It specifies CASRPGTGLSGANVLTF.

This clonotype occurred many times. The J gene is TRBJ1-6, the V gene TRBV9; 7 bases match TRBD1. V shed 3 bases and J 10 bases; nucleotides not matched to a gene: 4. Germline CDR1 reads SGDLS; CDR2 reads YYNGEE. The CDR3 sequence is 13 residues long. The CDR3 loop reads CASSGTGESPLHF. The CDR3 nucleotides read TGTGCCAGCAGCGGAACAGGGGAATCACCCCTCCACTTT.

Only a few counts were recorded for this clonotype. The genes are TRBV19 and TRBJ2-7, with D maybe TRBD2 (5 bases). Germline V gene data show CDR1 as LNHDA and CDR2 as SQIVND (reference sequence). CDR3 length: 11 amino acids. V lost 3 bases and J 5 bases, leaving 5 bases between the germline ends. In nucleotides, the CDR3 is TGTGCCAGTAGTATCGGGAACGAGCAGTACTTC. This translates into CASSIGNEQYF.

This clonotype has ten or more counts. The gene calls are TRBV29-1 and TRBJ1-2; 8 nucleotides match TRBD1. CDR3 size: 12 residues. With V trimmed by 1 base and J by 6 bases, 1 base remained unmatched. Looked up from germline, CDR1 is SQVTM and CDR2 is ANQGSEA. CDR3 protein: CSVEGTGNGYTF. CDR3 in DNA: TGCAGCGTTGAAGGGACAGGGAATGGCTACACCTTC.

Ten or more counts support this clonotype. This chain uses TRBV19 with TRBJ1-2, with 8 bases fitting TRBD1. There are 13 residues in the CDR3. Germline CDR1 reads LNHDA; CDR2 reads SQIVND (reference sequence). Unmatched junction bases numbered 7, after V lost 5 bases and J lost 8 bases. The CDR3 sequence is CASSSRQGNGYTF. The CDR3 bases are TGTGCCAGTAGTTCACGACAGGGGAACGGCTACACCTTC.

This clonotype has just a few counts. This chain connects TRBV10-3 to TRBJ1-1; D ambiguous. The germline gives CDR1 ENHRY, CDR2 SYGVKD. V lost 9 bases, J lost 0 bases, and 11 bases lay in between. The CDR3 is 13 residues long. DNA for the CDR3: TGTGCCATGGGAGTTCACATGAACACTGAAGCTTTCTTT. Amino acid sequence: CAMGVHMNTEAFF.

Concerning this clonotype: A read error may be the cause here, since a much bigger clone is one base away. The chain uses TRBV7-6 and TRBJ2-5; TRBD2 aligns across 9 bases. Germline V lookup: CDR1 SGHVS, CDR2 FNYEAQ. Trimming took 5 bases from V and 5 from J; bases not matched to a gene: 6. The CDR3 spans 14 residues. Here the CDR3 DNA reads TGTGCCAGCAGCCTTGGACTAGCGTTTGAGACCCAGTACTTC. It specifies CASSLGLAFETQYF. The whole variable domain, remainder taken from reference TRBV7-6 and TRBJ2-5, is GAGVSQSPRYKVTKRGQDVALRCDPISGHVSLYWYRQALGQGPEFLTYFNYEAQQDKSGLPNDRFSAERPEGSISTLTIQRTEQRDSAMYRCASSLGLAFETQYFGPGTRLLVL.

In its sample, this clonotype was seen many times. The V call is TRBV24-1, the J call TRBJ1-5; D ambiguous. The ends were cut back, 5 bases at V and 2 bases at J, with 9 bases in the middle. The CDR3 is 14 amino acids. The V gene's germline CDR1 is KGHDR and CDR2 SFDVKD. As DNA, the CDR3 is TGTGCCACCAGTGGAGGACCGGGCAATCAGCCCCAGCATTTT. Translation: CATSGGPGNQPQHF.

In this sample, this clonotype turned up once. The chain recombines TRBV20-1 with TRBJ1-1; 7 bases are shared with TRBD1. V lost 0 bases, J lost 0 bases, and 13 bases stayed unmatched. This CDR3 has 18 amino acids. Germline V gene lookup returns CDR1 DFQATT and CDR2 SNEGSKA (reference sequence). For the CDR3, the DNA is TGCAGTGCTAGAGACTTGACAGGGTCCAGGAGTATGAACACTGAAGCTTTCTTT. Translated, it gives CSARDLTGSRSMNTEAFF.

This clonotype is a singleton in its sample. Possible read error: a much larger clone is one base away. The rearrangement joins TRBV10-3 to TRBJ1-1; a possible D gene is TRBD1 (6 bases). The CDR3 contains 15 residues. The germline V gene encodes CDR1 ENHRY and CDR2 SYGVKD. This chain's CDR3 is CVISENRDPNTEAFF. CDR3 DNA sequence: TGTGTCATCAGTGAAAACAGGGATCCGAACACTGAAGCTTTCTTT.

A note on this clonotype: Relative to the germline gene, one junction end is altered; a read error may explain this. CDR3: CAISLVWVGTGIQETQYF. The DNA of the CDR3 is TGTGCCATCAGTCTCGTGTGGGTCGGAACAGGGATCCAAGAGACCCAGTACTTC. The V and J genes are TRBV6-4 and TRBJ2-5, with a weak D call TRBD1 (6 bases). This CDR3 is built from 18 residues. CDR1 MRHNA and CDR2 SNTAGT come from the germline V gene.

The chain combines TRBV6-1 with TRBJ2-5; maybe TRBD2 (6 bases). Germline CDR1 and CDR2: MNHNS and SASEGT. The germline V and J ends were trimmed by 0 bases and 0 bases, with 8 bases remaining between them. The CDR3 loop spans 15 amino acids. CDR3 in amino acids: CASSEAGGNQETQYF. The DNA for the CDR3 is TGTGCCAGCAGTGAAGCCGGAGGGAACCAAGAGACCCAGTACTTC.

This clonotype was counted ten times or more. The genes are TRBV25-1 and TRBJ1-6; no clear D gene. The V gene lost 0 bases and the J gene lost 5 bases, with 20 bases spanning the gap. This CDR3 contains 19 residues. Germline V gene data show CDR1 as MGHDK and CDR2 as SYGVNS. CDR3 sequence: CASSEYRIGGIADNSPLHF. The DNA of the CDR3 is TGTGCCAGCAGTGAATACAGAATTGGAGGGATCGCGGATAATTCACCCCTCCACTTT.

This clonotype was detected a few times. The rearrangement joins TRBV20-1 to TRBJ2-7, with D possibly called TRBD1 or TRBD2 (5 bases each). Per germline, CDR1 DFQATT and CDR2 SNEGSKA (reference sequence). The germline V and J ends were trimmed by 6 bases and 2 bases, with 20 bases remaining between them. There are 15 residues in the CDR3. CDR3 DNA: TGCAGTGCCGAGGGGCGCGGCGTGCGAACCTACGAGCAGTACTTC. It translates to CSAEGRGVRTYEQYF.

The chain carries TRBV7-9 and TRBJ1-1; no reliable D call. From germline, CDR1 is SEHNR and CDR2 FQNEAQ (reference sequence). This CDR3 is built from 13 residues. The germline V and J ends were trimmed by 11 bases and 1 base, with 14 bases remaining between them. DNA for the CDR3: TGTGCCGGGCGGCAGGATCCGAACACTGAAGCTTTCTTT. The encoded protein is CAGRQDPNTEAFF. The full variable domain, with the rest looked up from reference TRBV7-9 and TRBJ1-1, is DTGVSQNPRHKITKRGQNVTFRCDPISEHNRLYWYRQTLGQGPEFLTYFQNEAQLEKSRLLSDRFSAERPKGSFSTLEIQRTEQGDSAMYLCAGRQDPNTEAFFGQGTRLTVV.

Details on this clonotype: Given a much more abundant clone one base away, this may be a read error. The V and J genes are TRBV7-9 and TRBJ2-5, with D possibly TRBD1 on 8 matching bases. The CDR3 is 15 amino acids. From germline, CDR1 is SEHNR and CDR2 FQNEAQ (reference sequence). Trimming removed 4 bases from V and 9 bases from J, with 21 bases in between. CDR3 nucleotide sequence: TGTGCCAGCAGCTCCCGACAGGGGAGGGGCGAGGCCCAGTACTTC. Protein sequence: CASSSRQGRGEAQYF.

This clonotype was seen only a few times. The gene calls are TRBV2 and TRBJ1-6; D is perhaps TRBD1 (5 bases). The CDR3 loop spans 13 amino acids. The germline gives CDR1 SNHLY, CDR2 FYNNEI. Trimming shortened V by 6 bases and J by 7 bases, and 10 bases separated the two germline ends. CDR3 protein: CASRGTLNSPLHF. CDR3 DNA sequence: TGTGCCAGCAGGGGGACGTTAAATTCACCCCTCCACTTT.

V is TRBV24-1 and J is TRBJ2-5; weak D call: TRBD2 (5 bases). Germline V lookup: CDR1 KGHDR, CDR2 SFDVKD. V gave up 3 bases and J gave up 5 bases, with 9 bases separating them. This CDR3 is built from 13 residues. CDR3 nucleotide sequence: TGTGCCACCAGTGATGTAGGCGGGGAGACCCAGTACTTC. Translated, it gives CATSDVGGETQYF.

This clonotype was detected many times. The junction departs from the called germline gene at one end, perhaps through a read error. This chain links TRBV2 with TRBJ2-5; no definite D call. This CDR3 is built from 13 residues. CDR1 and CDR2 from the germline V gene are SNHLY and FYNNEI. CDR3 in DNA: TGCGCCAGCAGTCGTGACTTCCAAGAGACCCAGTACTTC. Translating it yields CASSRDFQETQYF.

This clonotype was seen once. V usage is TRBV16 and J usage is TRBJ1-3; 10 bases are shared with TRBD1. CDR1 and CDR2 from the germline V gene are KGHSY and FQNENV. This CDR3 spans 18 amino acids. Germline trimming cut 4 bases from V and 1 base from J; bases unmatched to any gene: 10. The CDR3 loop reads CASSRMRTGGGSGNTIYF. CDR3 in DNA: TGTGCCAGCAGCCGAATGCGGACAGGGGGTGGGTCTGGAAACACCATATATTTT.

The CDR3 here is CASRPRGTNYGYTF. Here the CDR3 DNA reads TGTGCCAGCAGGCCCAGGGGGACTAACTATGGCTACACCTTC. The chain uses TRBV12-3 or TRBV12-4 and TRBJ1-2; 7 bases match TRBD1. The length of the CDR3 is 14 residues. J was trimmed by 0 bases and V by 6 bases; bases with no gene match: 4.

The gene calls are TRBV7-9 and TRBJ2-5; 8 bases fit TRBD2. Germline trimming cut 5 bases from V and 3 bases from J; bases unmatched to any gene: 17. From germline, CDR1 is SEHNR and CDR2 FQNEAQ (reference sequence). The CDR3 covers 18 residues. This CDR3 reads CASSKGASGSYAKETQYF. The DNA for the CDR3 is TGTGCCAGCAGCAAAGGGGCTAGCGGGTCCTACGCGAAAGAGACCCAGTACTTC.